The 27 T cell receptor beta chains presented below share a single source sample, sequenced in a study of T cell repertoires in cytomegalovirus infection (dated by TCRdb to the late 2010s). Which antigens these TCRs recognize remains unknown. Sample treatment or condition, as interpreted from the label and publication: in vitro stimulation with specific CMV peptide epitopes to enrich CMV-specific T cells. The instrument was an Illumina HiSeq 1500. TCRdb handled the public reads itself, with Q25 trimming in fastp and clone calling in MiXCR, and kept productive beta chains. Rows with a matching CDR3 protein are joined into one entry that keeps the most common DNA and genes. In this sample the table shows 450,000 to 600,000 distinct CDR3 sequences, about 33% of which occur a single time. Roughly 15% of the sample rests with the top ten. The material was cultured PBMCs, obtained from culture after CMV antigen stimulation. These receptor sequences come from a human donor in good health (CMV status not recorded). Some clones in this sample may be carry-over from other donors' samples.

A few counts support this clonotype. At one end the junction does not follow the germline gene, possibly because of a read error. V gene TRBV12-3 or TRBV12-4 combines with J gene TRBJ2-3; the D gene is possibly TRBD1 (5 bases). The CDR3 length is 13 residues. The CDR3 sequence: CASQKNRLAIGDF. CDR3 coding DNA: TGTGCCAGCCAGAAGAACCGCCTCGCGATAGGGGATTTT.

The gene calls are TRBV2 and TRBJ2-3; 8 bases map to TRBD2. The CDR3 runs to 16 residues. Trimming cost V 7 bases and J 0 bases; bases outside gene matches: 9. Germline loops: CDR1 SNHLY, CDR2 FYNNEI. The CDR3 spells CASTRRASGSTDTQYF. CDR3 sequence (DNA): TGTGCCAGCACGAGGAGGGCTAGCGGGAGCACAGATACGCAGTATTTT.

V and J are TRBV6-2 or TRBV6-3 and TRBJ2-7; 8 bases are a match to TRBD2. The J segment lost 0 bases and the V segment lost 4 bases, leaving 8 bases of the junction unmatched. Per germline, CDR1 MNHEY and CDR2 SVGEGT. There are 16 residues in the CDR3. For the CDR3, the DNA is TGTGCCAGCAGTTCCCTAAGCGGGAGAGGCTCCTACGAGCAGTACTTC. This translates into CASSSLSGRGSYEQYF.

This rearrangement joins TRBV2 to TRBJ1-1, with D perhaps matching TRBD1 (5 bases). The CDR3 sequence is 13 residues long. Germline loops: CDR1 SNHLY, CDR2 FYNNEI. With 6 bases removed from V and 11 bases from J, the gap between germline ends came to 19 bases. CDR3 protein: CASRFSADIVAFF. The CDR3 DNA reads TGTGCCAGCAGATTCTCGGCGGACATTGTGGCTTTCTTT.

This clonotype was observed a handful of times. This chain links TRBV15 with TRBJ1-5; 9 bases match TRBD1. CDR3 size: 17 residues. Germline V gene lookup returns CDR1 LNHNV and CDR2 YYDKDF (reference sequence). Trimming took 1 base from V and 6 from J; bases not matched to a gene: 10. The CDR3 spells CATSRGDLTGGGQPQHF. As DNA, the CDR3 is TGTGCCACCAGCAGAGGAGACCTGACAGGGGGTGGTCAGCCCCAGCATTTT.

The chain links TRBV4-3 to TRBJ2-3; no clear D gene. Germline loops: CDR1 LGHNA, CDR2 YSLEER. This CDR3 has 17 amino acids. The V end lost 0 bases, the J end lost 0 bases, and 13 bases lay between the germline ends. For the CDR3, the DNA is TGCGCCAGCAGCCAAGATCGATCAGGCGCGAGCACAGATACGCAGTATTTT. Protein product: CASSQDRSGASTDTQYF.

V and J are TRBV27 and TRBJ2-3, with D perhaps being TRBD1 or TRBD2 (6 bases each). The V gene lost 6 bases and the J gene lost 2 bases, with 21 bases spanning the gap. The CDR3 is 17 amino acids. Germline CDR1 and CDR2: MNHEY and SMNVEV (reference sequence). CDR3 DNA: TGTGCCAGCAGCCTTATCTGGGGGGCGGAACACACAGATACGCAGTATTTT. It codes for CASSLIWGAEHTDTQYF.

The chain links TRBV4-3 to TRBJ1-4; no clear D. Germline loops: CDR1 LGHNA, CDR2 YSLEER. Trimming took 1 base from V and 0 from J, leaving 12 bases between them. This CDR3 is built from 17 residues. CDR3 nucleotide sequence: TGCGCCAGCAGCCAAGTTCGGGGTAGAACAACTAATGAAAAACTGTTTTTT. Translation gives CASSQVRGRTTNEKLFF.

The sample holds many counts of this clonotype. This rearrangement joins TRBV7-2 to TRBJ2-7; maybe TRBD2 (5 bases). V shed 3 bases and J shed 1 base, with 10 bases lying between them. CDR1 and CDR2 from the germline V gene are SGHTA and FQGNSA. The CDR3 is made up of 14 amino acids. The DNA of the CDR3 is TGTGCCAGCAGCTTCTTAGGCGGGTCCTACGAGCAGTACTTC. Protein: CASSFLGGSYEQYF.

This clonotype came up once. The rearrangement joins TRBV4-1 to TRBJ2-1; TRBD2 is a possible D gene (6 bases). The CDR3 has 14 amino acids. Trimming removed 5 bases from V and 7 bases from J, with 15 bases in between. Germline CDR1 and CDR2: MGHRA and YSYEKL. The CDR3 loop reads CASSDGGPGNEQFF. DNA for the CDR3: TGCGCCAGCAGCGACGGGGGACCGGGGAATGAGCAGTTCTTC.

This clonotype was seen a few times. J is TRBJ2-5 and V is TRBV6-2 or TRBV6-3; TRBD2 matches at 8 bases. The germline V gene encodes CDR1 MNHEY and CDR2 SVGEGT. The CDR3 loop spans 16 amino acids. The ends lost 5 bases at V and 5 bases at J; junction bases unmatched: 13. The CDR3 DNA reads as TGTGCCAGCAGTCAGATGGGAGCGGGAGTTCACGAGACCCAGTACTTC. As protein: CASSQMGAGVHETQYF.

This clonotype was observed a few times. This rearrangement joins TRBV7-2 to TRBJ2-5; 7 bases agree with TRBD2. This CDR3 has 14 residues. Germline CDR1 SGHTA, CDR2 FQGNSA. Unmatched junction bases numbered 8, after V lost 5 bases and J lost 5 bases. The CDR3 loop reads CASSLSQAGETQYF. The CDR3 region has the DNA TGTGCCAGCAGCCTCTCCCAAGCGGGGGAGACCCAGTACTTC. The full variable domain, its missing parts supplied by reference TRBV7-2 and TRBJ2-5, is GAGVSQSPSNKVTEKGKDVELRCDPISGHTALYWYRQSLGQGLEFLIYFQGNSAPDKSGLPSDRFSAERTGGSVSTLTIQRTQQEDSAVYLCASSLSQAGETQYFGPGTRLLVL.

The rearrangement links TRBV7-6 to TRBJ2-1; D might be TRBD2 (5 bases). CDR1 is SGHVS and CDR2 is FNYEAQ in the germline V gene. V shed 5 bases and J shed 7 bases, with 18 bases lying between them. The CDR3 runs to 15 residues. CDR3 residues: CASSHVRADKNEQFF. As DNA, the CDR3 is TGTGCCAGCAGCCACGTTCGAGCGGATAAAAATGAGCAGTTCTTC.

This chain joins TRBV7-2 and TRBJ1-1; no clear D. Germline CDR1 is SGHTA and CDR2 is FQGNSA. The CDR3 extends over 15 amino acids. With 1 base removed from V and 0 bases from J, the gap between germline ends came to 9 bases. The CDR3 sequence: CASSLGIGLNTEAFF. CDR3 in DNA: TGTGCCAGCAGCTTAGGAATCGGCCTGAACACTGAAGCTTTCTTT.

This clonotype was detected only a few times. V gene TRBV5-1 combines with J gene TRBJ2-1, with D possibly TRBD1 on 5 matching bases. Germline CDR1 reads SGHRS; CDR2 reads YFSETQ. The CDR3 covers 12 residues. Trimming took 2 bases from V and 10 from J, leaving 10 bases between them. DNA of the CDR3: TGCGCCAGCAGCTTCGACAGAACCGAGCAGTTCTTC. It is translated as CASSFDRTEQFF.

As DNA, the CDR3 is TGTGCCAGCAGAAATAGCGGTTCTAGCACAGATACGCAGTATTTT. As protein: CASRNSGSSTDTQYF. The chain joins TRBV7-2 to TRBJ2-3; perhaps TRBD2 as D (6 bases). This CDR3 has 15 amino acids. The V end was cut by 6 bases, the J end by 0 bases, with 13 bases between. Germline values: CDR1 SGHTA, CDR2 FQGNSA.

Concerning this clonotype: As the CDR3 is not closed by the conserved phenylalanine or tryptophan, this likely results from a read error. CDR3 coding DNA: TGTGCCAGCACTTGGAGGGCGGGTTCCTCTGGGGCCAACGTCCTGACTTAC. Translating gives CASTWRAGSSGANVLTY. The gene calls are TRBV6-5 and TRBJ2-6; tentatively, D is TRBD2 (6 bases). V was shortened by 7 bases and J by 0 bases, with 16 bases between the two germline ends. There are 17 residues in the CDR3. The V gene's germline CDR1 is MNHEY and CDR2 SVGAGI.

There are a few counts of this clonotype. The rearrangement joins TRBV9 to TRBJ2-3; 14 nucleotides match TRBD2. The CDR3 has 15 amino acids. The trim removed 3 bases at V and 8 bases at J, leaving 5 bases unmatched. Germline V gives CDR1 SGDLS, CDR2 YYNGEE. The CDR3 coding sequence is TGTGCCAGCAGCGAGACTAGCGGGAGGGCCGGTACGCAGTATTTT. It translates to CASSETSGRAGTQYF.

The sample holds many counts of this clonotype. The rearrangement links TRBV7-2 to TRBJ2-2; 9 nucleotides agree with TRBD1. The V gene's germline CDR1 is SGHTA and CDR2 FQGNSA. This CDR3 contains 15 residues. Trimming took 5 bases from V and 5 from J; bases not matched to a gene: 6. This CDR3 reads CASSPGQGGTGELFF. For the CDR3, the DNA is TGTGCCAGCAGCCCGGGACAGGGAGGAACCGGGGAGCTGTTTTTT.

The rearrangement uses TRBV7-6 and TRBJ2-5, with 11 bases aligning to TRBD1. This CDR3 is built from 16 residues. CDR1 is SGHVS, CDR2 FNYEAQ, per germline. V lost 5 bases and J lost 0; bases outside the gene matches: 5. CDR3 in DNA: TGTGCCAGCAGCATGGGACAGGGGGTAGACCAAGAGACCCAGTACTTC. It yields the protein CASSMGQGVDQETQYF.

The sample holds a few counts of this clonotype. The V call is TRBV5-4, the J call TRBJ1-2, with D possibly matching TRBD1 (5 bases). The V and J ends lost 4 bases and 8 bases respectively, with 18 bases between them. Germline-derived CDR1 and CDR2 are SGHNT and YYREEE (reference sequence). The CDR3 spans 14 residues. CDR3 DNA sequence: TGTGCCAGCAGCCTACAAGGGACCTACCTCGGCTACACCTTC. Amino acid sequence: CASSLQGTYLGYTF.

The chain links TRBV9 to TRBJ2-7; 11 bases fit TRBD2. This CDR3 is 14 amino acids long. Trimming cost V 2 bases and J 5 bases; bases outside gene matches: 3. Looked up from germline, CDR1 is SGDLS and CDR2 is YYNGEE. The DNA of the CDR3 is TGTGCCAGCAGCGTTAGCGGGAGGGCCCACGAGCAGTACTTC. This encodes CASSVSGRAHEQYF.

CDR3 in amino acids: CASSFGLYYEQYF. CDR3 DNA sequence: TGTGCCAGCAGTTTCGGACTCTACTACGAGCAGTACTTC. This chain links TRBV6-2 or TRBV6-3 with TRBJ2-7, with a weak D call TRBD2 (5 bases). CDR1 is MNHEY and CDR2 is SVGEGT in the germline V gene. The V gene lost 4 bases and the J gene lost 3 bases, with 10 bases spanning the gap. The CDR3 runs to 13 residues.

V usage is TRBV9 and J usage is TRBJ2-2; 7 nucleotides match TRBD1. V shed 6 bases, J shed 7 bases, and the junction held 3 bases outside the gene matches. The CDR3 totals 12 residues. Germline V lookup: CDR1 SGDLS, CDR2 YYNGEE. The CDR3 region has the DNA TGTGCCAGCAAGGGGGCCAACGGGGAGCTGTTTTTT. Protein product: CASKGANGELFF.

The chain links TRBV28 to TRBJ2-1, with 11 bases that match TRBD2. After removal of 8 bases from V and 8 bases from J, the junction contained 5 bases not matched to a gene. The germline V gene has CDR1 MDHEN and CDR2 SYDVKM. There are 13 residues in the CDR3. The CDR3 DNA follows: TGTGCCAGCTTAGCGGGAGGGCCGCATGAGCAGTTCTTC. It is translated as CASLAGGPHEQFF.

This clonotype was detected a few times. CDR3 residues: CASRMDWQETQYF. In DNA form, the CDR3 reads TGTGCCAGCAGAATGGACTGGCAAGAGACCCAGTACTTC. V gene TRBV28 combines with J gene TRBJ2-5, with D possibly TRBD2 on 5 matching bases. Per the germline V gene, CDR1 is MDHEN and CDR2 is SYDVKM. There are 13 residues in the CDR3. Trimming stripped 6 bases from V and 2 bases from J, with 10 bases between.

This chain links TRBV7-2 with TRBJ2-7; no reliable D call. Trimming shortened V by 0 bases and J by 2 bases, and 5 bases separated the two germline ends. Germline values: CDR1 SGHTA, CDR2 FQGNSA. The CDR3 loop spans 13 amino acids. CDR3 in DNA: TGTGCCAGCAGCTTAGCCTCGACCTACGAGCAGTACTTC. It yields the protein CASSLASTYEQYF. The whole variable domain, filled in from reference TRBV7-2 and TRBJ2-7, reads GAGVSQSPSNKVTEKGKDVELRCDPISGHTALYWYRQSLGQGLEFLIYFQGNSAPDKSGLPSDRFSAERTGGSVSTLTIQRTQQEDSAVYLCASSLASTYEQYFGPGTRLTVT.